One sample yielded the 7 T cell receptor beta chains listed below, sequenced in a study of regulatory T cells in long-lasting Graves disease. Sequencing libraries for TCR beta were prepared with iRepertoire HTBI primers and Arm-PCR of CDR3 regions. TCRdb reprocessed the multiplex PCR reads with MiXCR, giving one entry per CDR3 protein. The sample includes 550,000 to 700,000 distinct CDR3 sequences, more than 15% seen only once; the top ten take about 11%. The time point is: newly diagnosed GD, antithyroid drugs for less than 3 months. From PBMCs, RNA was extracted and then used to make the TCR library. This sample also appeared in a second study, on T cells in Graves' hyperthyroidism and ophthalmopathy.

The sample in question was peripheral blood mononuclear cells (PBMCs), obtained at new diagnosis, from a patient treated with antithyroid drugs. The source is a man aged 18 to 35 with Graves disease.

This clonotype was seen a handful of times. The chain uses TRBV19 and TRBJ2-1; no clear D. The CDR3 is 13 residues long. The germline V and J ends were trimmed by 9 bases and 8 bases, with 17 bases remaining between them. The germline gives CDR1 LNHDA, CDR2 SQIVND (reference sequence). This chain's CDR3 is CASHSARVDEQFF. CDR3 DNA: TGTGCCAGCCACTCAGCACGGGTTGATGAGCAGTTCTTC.

This chain connects TRBV9 to TRBJ2-1; a weak D match, TRBD2 (6 bases). Trimming removed 4 bases at V and 1 base at J, with 18 bases between. Germline V lookup: CDR1 SGDLS, CDR2 YYNGEE. The CDR3 covers 17 residues. CDR3 coding DNA: TGTGCCAGCAGCCCCCAGTTGGGGGAGGTGTCCTACAATGAGCAGTTCTTC. This codes for CASSPQLGEVSYNEQFF. Looking up the rest from reference TRBV9 and TRBJ2-1 gives the full variable domain: DSGVTQTPKHLITATGQRVTLRCSPRSGDLSVYWYQQSLDQGLQFLIQYYNGEERAKGNILERFSAQQFPDLHSELNLSSLELGDSALYFCASSPQLGEVSYNEQFFGPGTRLTVL.

This clonotype was seen many times. The rearrangement uses TRBV28 and TRBJ2-7; unclear D gene. The CDR3 runs 13 residues. Germline V lookup: CDR1 MDHEN, CDR2 SYDVKM. Trimming cost V 6 bases and J 0 bases, with 9 bases left between them. The CDR3: CASRLQSSYEQYF. DNA for the CDR3: TGTGCCAGCAGACTTCAGAGCTCCTACGAGCAGTACTTC.

V gene TRBV20-1 combines with J gene TRBJ2-7; D unclear. The CDR3 extends over 14 amino acids. Germline CDR1 and CDR2: DFQATT and SNEGSKA (reference sequence). V lost 3 bases, J lost 0 bases, and 12 bases lay in between. The DNA for the CDR3 is TGCAGTGCTAGTGCTGACATAAGCTCCTACGAGCAGTACTTC. Its translation is CSASADISSYEQYF.

This clonotype has a count of ten or more. The CDR3 sequence: CASSLGAYEQYF. The CDR3, as DNA: TGTGCCAGCAGCTTGGGGGCCTACGAGCAGTACTTC. The chain couples TRBV12-3 or TRBV12-4 to TRBJ2-7; D is possibly TRBD1 or TRBD2 (5 bases each). V was trimmed by 6 bases and J by 2 bases, leaving 8 bases between them. The CDR3 sequence is 12 residues long.

Ten or more counts support this clonotype. This rearrangement joins TRBV29-1 to TRBJ2-7; D is possibly TRBD2 (5 bases). The V end was cut by 7 bases, the J end by 4 bases, with 14 bases between. There are 12 residues in the CDR3. CDR1 and CDR2 (germline): SQVTM, ANQGSEA. In nucleotides, the CDR3 is TGCAGCGCCGTCCTTCCGGGGTACGAGCAGTACTTC. This codes for CSAVLPGYEQYF.

As for this clonotype: A much larger clone differs by one base, so this may be a read error. The chain couples TRBV29-1 to TRBJ2-1; 13 bases match TRBD2. Losses at the gene ends were 7 bases for V and 2 bases for J; bases not matched to a gene: 11. Germline V gene sequence: CDR1 SQVTM, CDR2 ANQGSEA. This CDR3 is 17 amino acids long. In nucleotides, the CDR3 is TGCAGCGCAGCGGGACTAGCGGGGCAGAGCCCCTACAATGAGCAGTTCTTC. It encodes CSAAGLAGQSPYNEQFF.